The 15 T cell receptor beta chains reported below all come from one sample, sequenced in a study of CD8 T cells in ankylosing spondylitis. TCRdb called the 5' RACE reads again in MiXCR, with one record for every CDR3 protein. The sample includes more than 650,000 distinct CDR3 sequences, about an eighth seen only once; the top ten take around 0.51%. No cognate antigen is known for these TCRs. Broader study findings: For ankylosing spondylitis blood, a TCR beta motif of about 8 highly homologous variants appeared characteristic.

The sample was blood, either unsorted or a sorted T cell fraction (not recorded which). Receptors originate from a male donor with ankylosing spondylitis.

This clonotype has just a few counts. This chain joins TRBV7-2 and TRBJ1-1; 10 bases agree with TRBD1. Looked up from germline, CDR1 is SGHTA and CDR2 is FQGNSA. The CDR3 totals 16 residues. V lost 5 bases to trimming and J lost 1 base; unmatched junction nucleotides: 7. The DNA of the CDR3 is TGTGCCAGCAGCACCAGACAGGGGGCTAGGAACACTGAAGCTTTCTTT. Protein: CASSTRQGARNTEAFF.

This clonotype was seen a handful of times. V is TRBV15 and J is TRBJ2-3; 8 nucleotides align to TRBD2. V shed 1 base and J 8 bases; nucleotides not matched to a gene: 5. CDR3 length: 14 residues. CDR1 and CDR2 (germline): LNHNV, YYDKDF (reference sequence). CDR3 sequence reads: CATSRAGTRGTQYF. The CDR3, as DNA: TGTGCCACCAGCAGAGCTGGGACTAGGGGTACGCAGTATTTT.

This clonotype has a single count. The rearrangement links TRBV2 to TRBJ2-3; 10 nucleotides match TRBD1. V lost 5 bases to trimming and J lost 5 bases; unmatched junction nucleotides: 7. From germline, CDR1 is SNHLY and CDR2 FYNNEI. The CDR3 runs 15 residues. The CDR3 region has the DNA TGTGCCAGCAGTCCCGGGACAGGGGCGATAGATACGCAGTATTTT. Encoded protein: CASSPGTGAIDTQYF.

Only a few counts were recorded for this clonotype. CDR3 nucleotides: TGTGCCAGCAGCGTAGCCCGGACTAGCGGGAGTTACAATGAGCAGTTCTTC. Protein sequence: CASSVARTSGSYNEQFF. The V call is TRBV9, the J call TRBJ2-1, with 13 nucleotides matching TRBD2. There are 17 residues in the CDR3. The germline V gene encodes CDR1 SGDLS and CDR2 YYNGEE. Trimming at V came to 0 bases and at J to 4 bases, leaving 4 bases not matched to a gene.

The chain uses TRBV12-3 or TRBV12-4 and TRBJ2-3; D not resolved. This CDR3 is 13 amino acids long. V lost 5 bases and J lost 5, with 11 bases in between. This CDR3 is CASSPLSLDTQYF. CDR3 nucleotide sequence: TGTGCCAGCAGTCCATTATCGTTAGATACGCAGTATTTT.

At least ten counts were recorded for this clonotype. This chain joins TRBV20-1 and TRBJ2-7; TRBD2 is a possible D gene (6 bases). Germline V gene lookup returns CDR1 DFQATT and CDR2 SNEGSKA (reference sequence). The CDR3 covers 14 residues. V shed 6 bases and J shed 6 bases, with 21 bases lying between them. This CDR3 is CSATSGGTMGEQYF. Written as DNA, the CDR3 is TGCAGTGCCACCTCGGGCGGGACGATGGGCGAGCAGTACTTC.

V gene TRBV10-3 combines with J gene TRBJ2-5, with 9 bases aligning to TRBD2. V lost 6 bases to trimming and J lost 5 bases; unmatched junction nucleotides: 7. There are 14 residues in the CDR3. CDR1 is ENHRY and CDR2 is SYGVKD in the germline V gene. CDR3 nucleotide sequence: TGTGCCATCAGCCTAGCGGGGTTGATTGAGACCCAGTACTTC. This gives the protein CAISLAGLIETQYF.

The CDR3 DNA is TGCGCCAGCAGCTTGGCTTCAGGGGATCAGCCCCAGCATTTT. Protein sequence: CASSLASGDQPQHF. The rearrangement links TRBV5-1 to TRBJ1-5; the D gene is possibly TRBD1 (6 bases). V dropped 0 bases and J dropped 5 bases, with 9 bases sitting between them. CDR1 is SGHRS, CDR2 YFSETQ, per germline. This CDR3 spans 14 amino acids.

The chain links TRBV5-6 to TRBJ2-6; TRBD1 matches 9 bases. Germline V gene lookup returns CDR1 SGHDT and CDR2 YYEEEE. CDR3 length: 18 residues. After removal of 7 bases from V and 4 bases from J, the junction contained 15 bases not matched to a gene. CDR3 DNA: TGTGCCAGCGGCGGCGGGGACAGGGTATTTTGGGGGGCCAACGTCCTGACTTTC. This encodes CASGGGDRVFWGANVLTF. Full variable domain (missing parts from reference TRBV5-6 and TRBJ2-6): DAGVTQSPTHLIKTRGQQVTLRCSPKSGHDTVSWYQQALGQGPQFIFQYYEEEERQRGNFPDRFSGHQFPNYSSELNVNALLLGDSALYLCASGGGDRVFWGANVLTFGAGSRLTVL.

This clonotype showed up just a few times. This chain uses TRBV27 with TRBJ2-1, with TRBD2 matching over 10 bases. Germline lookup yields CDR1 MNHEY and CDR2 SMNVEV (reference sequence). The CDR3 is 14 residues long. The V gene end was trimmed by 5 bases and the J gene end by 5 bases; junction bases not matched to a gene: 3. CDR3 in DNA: TGTGCCAGCAGTACCCTAGCGGGGGACAATGAGCAGTTCTTC. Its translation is CASSTLAGDNEQFF.

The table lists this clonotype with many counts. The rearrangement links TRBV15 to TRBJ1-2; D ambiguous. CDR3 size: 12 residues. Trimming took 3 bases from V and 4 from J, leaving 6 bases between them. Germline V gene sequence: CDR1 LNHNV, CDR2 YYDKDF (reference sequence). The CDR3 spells CATSSYSYGYTF. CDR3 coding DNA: TGTGCCACCAGCAGTTACAGCTATGGCTACACCTTC.

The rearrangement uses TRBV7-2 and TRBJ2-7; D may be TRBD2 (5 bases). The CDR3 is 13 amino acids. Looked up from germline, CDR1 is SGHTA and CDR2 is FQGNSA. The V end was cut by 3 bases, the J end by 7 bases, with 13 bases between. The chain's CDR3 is CASSFGGSPEQYF. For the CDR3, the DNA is TGTGCCAGCAGCTTCGGTGGGAGTCCTGAGCAGTACTTC. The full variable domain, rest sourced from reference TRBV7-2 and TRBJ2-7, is GAGVSQSPSNKVTEKGKDVELRCDPISGHTALYWYRQSLGQGLEFLIYFQGNSAPDKSGLPSDRFSAERTGGSVSTLTIQRTQQEDSAVYLCASSFGGSPEQYFGPGTRLTVT.

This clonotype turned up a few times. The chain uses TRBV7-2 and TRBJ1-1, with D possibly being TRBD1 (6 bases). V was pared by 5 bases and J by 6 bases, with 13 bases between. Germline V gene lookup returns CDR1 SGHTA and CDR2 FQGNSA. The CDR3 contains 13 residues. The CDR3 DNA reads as TGTGCCAGCAGCCCGTTCGGACAGTCTGAAGCTTTCTTT. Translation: CASSPFGQSEAFF.

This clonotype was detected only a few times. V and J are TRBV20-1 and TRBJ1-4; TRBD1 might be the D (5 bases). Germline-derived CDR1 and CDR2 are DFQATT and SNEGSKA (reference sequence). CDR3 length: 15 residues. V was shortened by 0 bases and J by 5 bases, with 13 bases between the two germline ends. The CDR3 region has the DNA TGCAGTGCTAGAGATCGGGGGACGGGGAATGAAAAACTGTTTTTT. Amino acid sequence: CSARDRGTGNEKLFF.

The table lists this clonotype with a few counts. CDR3 in DNA: TGTGCCAGCAGGGATAGGACAATCCAAGAGACCCAGTACTTC. Its translation: CASRDRTIQETQYF. V gene TRBV6-2 or TRBV6-3 combines with J gene TRBJ2-5; D is perhaps TRBD1 (5 bases). The V gene's germline CDR1 is MNHEY and CDR2 SVGEGT. The CDR3 consists of 14 residues. Trimming cost V 6 bases and J 1 base, with 12 bases left between them.